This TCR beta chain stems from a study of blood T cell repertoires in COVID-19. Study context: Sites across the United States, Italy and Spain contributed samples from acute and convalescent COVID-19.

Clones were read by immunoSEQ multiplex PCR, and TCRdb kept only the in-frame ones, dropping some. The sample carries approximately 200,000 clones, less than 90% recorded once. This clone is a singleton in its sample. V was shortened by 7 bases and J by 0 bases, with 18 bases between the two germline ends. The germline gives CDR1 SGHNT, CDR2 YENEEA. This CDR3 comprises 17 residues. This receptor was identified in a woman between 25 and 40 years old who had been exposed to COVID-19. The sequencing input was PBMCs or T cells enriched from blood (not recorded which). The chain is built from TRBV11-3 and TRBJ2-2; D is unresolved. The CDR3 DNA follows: TGTGCCAGCACCGACCCGGGTTGCGCTGCGAACACCGGGGAGCTGTTTTTT. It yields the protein CASTDPGCAANTGELFF. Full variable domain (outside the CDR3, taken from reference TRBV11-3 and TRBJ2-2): EAGVVQSPRYKIIEKKQPVAFWCNPISGHNTLYWYLQNLGQGPELLIRYENEEAVDDSQLPKDRFSAERLKGVDSTLKIQPAELGDSAVYLCASTDPGCAANTGELFFGEGSRLTVL.